A single TCR beta chain is shown here with its context. CDR3 length equals 17 residues. V lost 4 bases, J lost 2 bases, and 13 bases stayed unmatched. Germline V gene sequence: CDR1 LGHNA, CDR2 YNFKEQ. TCRdb called the RT-PCR reads again in MiXCR, with one record for every CDR3 protein. The sample has about 700,000 distinct CDR3 sequences, 13% to 15% seen once; the top ten hold 3.6%. The sample comprised memory CD4+ T cells from blood. The chain has TRBV4-2 and TRBJ1-1; 7 positions match TRBD1. The source of this sequence is a female donor in good health, serving as a healthy control. In DNA form, the CDR3 reads TGTGCCAGCAGCCCGCCCCTGGGAGGGGGCTTTAACACTGAAGCTTTCTTT. Its protein is CASSPPLGGGFNTEAFF.